This T cell receptor (beta chain) emerged from a study of T cell repertoires and Cas9 in healthy adults. The overall study: Multi-effector potency, cytotoxicity and lineage were assessed in SpCas9-reactive CD4 and CD8 T cells.

Data came from immunoSEQ multiplex PCR; TCRdb stores just in-frame clones and leaves some out. Among about 22,000 clones, roughly 92% were seen once, and the ten largest hold 0.84%. Germline CDR1 and CDR2: SGDLS and YYNGEE. Trimming stripped 0 bases from V and 16 bases from J, with 14 bases between. The CDR3 totals 12 residues. The sample taken for sequencing was CD4+ effector T cells (CD127+, CD25-, CD137-, CD154-) from PBMCs; culture status not recorded. This sequence was found in a human donor in good health. The chain employs TRBV9 and TRBJ2-4; D gene unclear. The CDR3 region has the DNA TGTGCCAGCAGCGTAGAGACCGGCCCTCCCTACTTC. It translates to CASSVETGPPYF.